This T cell receptor (beta chain) comes out of a study of CD8 T cells in ankylosing spondylitis. J was trimmed by 4 bases and V by 0 bases; bases with no gene match: 14. This CDR3 contains 18 residues. CDR1 is SGHRS, CDR2 YFSETQ, per germline. By quantitative 5'-RACE with molecular barcodes, the TCR beta libraries were made. MiXCR, applied by TCRdb to the 5' RACE reads, yields one record per CDR3 protein. The repertoire holds 200,000 to 250,000 distinct CDR3 sequences, with more than 25% as singletons. Whole-study findings and limits: Peripheral blood samples showed relatively rare disease-linked clones, and these clones were CD8+.

This clonotype has a count of ten or more. Antigen specificity is unknown. The sample consisted of blood, either unsorted or a sorted T cell fraction (not recorded which). The sequence was obtained from a male donor with ankylosing spondylitis or in good health (not recorded which). The chain couples TRBV5-1 to TRBJ2-7, with 9 positions matching TRBD2. As DNA, the CDR3 is TGCGCCAGCAGCTTGGCCCATTCAGCGGGAGGTCTCTTGTACGAGCAGTACTTC. Translated, it gives CASSLAHSAGGLLYEQYF.